These T cell receptor beta chains were read from a single sample in a study of blood T cell repertoires in COVID-19. Libraries were prepared by immunoSEQ multiplex PCR; TCRdb keeps only in-frame clonotypes and omits some of them. The sample lists hundreds of thousands of clones, 86% occurring once. Sequencing input: peripheral blood. The receptors were sampled from a woman younger than 45 who had recovered from COVID-19. The conserved cysteine and the conserved F or W are not part of the CDR3 here. The order of the fields is CDR3 protein, V gene, J gene.

CDR3: ASRELAASYEQY; V: TRBV2; J: TRBJ2-7
CDR3: ASSPGLLYNEQF; V: TRBV7-2; J: TRBJ2-1
CDR3: AWSVRVGEAF; V: TRBV30; J: TRBJ1-1
CDR3: ASSPPKTDTQY; V: TRBV7-9; J: TRBJ2-3
CDR3: ASSSRDGSYEQY; V: TRBV7-9; J: TRBJ2-7
CDR3: ASSDYRAASTDTQY; V: TRBV7-9; J: TRBJ2-3
CDR3: ASTQLAANTGELF; V: TRBV11-2; J: TRBJ2-2
CDR3: ASSISGARGDTQY; V: TRBV7-3; J: TRBJ2-3
CDR3: ASSALTSGQETQY; V: TRBV2; J: TRBJ2-5
CDR3: ASSFDRGRGGYT; V: TRBV5-6; J: TRBJ1-2
CDR3: ASSSTRDRGRAF; V: TRBV7-2; J: TRBJ1-1
CDR3: ASQASGTYEQY; V: TRBV19; J: TRBJ2-7
CDR3: ASSPGLNEQY; V: TRBV6-5; J: TRBJ2-7
CDR3: ASSTLGGFNYGYT; V: TRBV19; J: TRBJ1-2
CDR3: ASMLGGGAGELF; V: TRBV19; J: TRBJ2-2
CDR3: ASSPMAEQPQH; V: TRBV3-1/TRBV3-2; J: TRBJ1-5
CDR3: ASSSLDRYYT; V: TRBV7-9; J: TRBJ1-2
CDR3: ASRTGQARPEQY; V: TRBV2; J: TRBJ2-7
CDR3: ASSPAGGGGFTEAF; V: TRBV4-1; J: TRBJ1-1
CDR3: ASARVAGAQETQY; V: TRBV5-1; J: TRBJ2-5
CDR3: ASSPARRSGGKF; V: TRBV28; J: TRBJ1-1
CDR3: ASSFRRGSGDTQY; V: TRBV7-2; J: TRBJ2-3
CDR3: AISETEDNEKLF; V: TRBV10-3; J: TRBJ1-4
CDR3: ASGLGLAGPTGELF; V: TRBV12-5; J: TRBJ2-2
CDR3: ATSDTGQGDYNEQF; V: TRBV24-1; J: TRBJ2-1
CDR3: ASSLERTGVLGYT; V: TRBV11-2; J: TRBJ1-2
CDR3: ASSYSPGTYEQY; V: TRBV6-5; J: TRBJ2-7
CDR3: ASSTSGNEQY; V: TRBV5-4; J: TRBJ2-7
CDR3: ASTLQGALAGANVLT; V: TRBV21-1; J: TRBJ2-6
CDR3: ATSRVTSRITDTQY; V: TRBV15; J: TRBJ2-3
CDR3: AWSFSGGGTDTQY; V: TRBV30; J: TRBJ2-3
CDR3: ASSYSRTLNYGYT; V: TRBV28; J: TRBJ1-2
CDR3: AISGGTRTGANVLT; V: TRBV10-3; J: TRBJ2-6
CDR3: ASSQADRENSPLH; V: TRBV3-1/TRBV3-2; J: TRBJ1-6
CDR3: ASSVGTGLSGNTIY; V: TRBV9; J: TRBJ1-3
CDR3: ASSEGQGYQPQH; V: TRBV2; J: TRBJ1-5
CDR3: ASSSWTSGANNEQF; V: TRBV27; J: TRBJ2-1
CDR3: ASSLAGGRTDTQY; V: TRBV7-6; J: TRBJ2-3
CDR3: ASSEQITRGISYEQY; V: TRBV6-1; J: TRBJ2-7
CDR3: ASSYSLGTGDVEQY; V: TRBV6-6; J: TRBJ2-7
CDR3: ASSLNRGWEGTDTQY; V: TRBV13; J: TRBJ2-3
CDR3: ASSKKPGQGGRGFSGNTIY; V: TRBV21-1; J: TRBJ1-3
CDR3: ASSQGTVGYT; V: TRBV4-1; J: TRBJ1-2
CDR3: ASRLNRDSWYNEQF; V: TRBV27; J: TRBJ2-1
CDR3: ASSSGGGFTDTQY; V: TRBV6-5; J: TRBJ2-3
CDR3: ASSLSGFNSPLH; V: TRBV7-2; J: TRBJ1-6
CDR3: ASSGSGSSYEQY; V: TRBV9; J: TRBJ2-7
CDR3: ASSYSWSGGAGGYT; V: TRBV6-5; J: TRBJ1-2
CDR3: ASSSYRAFQEGYT; V: TRBV7-9; J: TRBJ1-2
CDR3: ASSPWTGGGTDTQY; V: TRBV7-2; J: TRBJ2-3
CDR3: ASSSLQRSGGANVLT; V: TRBV11-2; J: TRBJ2-6
CDR3: ASSLPGQPGAF; V: TRBV12-3/TRBV12-4; J: TRBJ1-1
CDR3: ASSVFRDRGSLSPLNSPLH; V: TRBV27; J: TRBJ1-6